The 25 T cell receptor beta chains below were found in one sample sequenced in a study of T cells in pancreatic ductal adenocarcinoma (dated by TCRdb to about 2017). Selected pancreatic ductal adenocarcinoma patients had undergone surgery without neoadjuvant therapy. Libraries were built with the immunoSEQ multiplex PCR assay. TCRdb stores this immuneACCESS table with in-frame sequences only. Part of the clones is absent; in the studies checked, under half of the shortfall reflects unresolved V genes, and no reason is known for the rest. Present in this sample are under 30,000 clones, 85% to 95% of which were seen just once. The top ten hold less than 2.5% of the sample. The sample comprised PBMCs. These receptor sequences come from a human donor with pancreatic ductal adenocarcinoma.

This chain joins TRBV2 and TRBJ1-4; a weak D match, TRBD1 (5 bases). This CDR3 has 15 amino acids. Germline values: CDR1 SNHLY, CDR2 FYNNEI. V was cut by 3 bases and J by 5 bases, with 13 bases left in between. As DNA, the CDR3 is TGTGCCAGCAGTGACAGACAGTTATTAAATGAAAAACTGTTTTTT. Its translation is CASSDRQLLNEKLFF.

This chain connects TRBV5-4 to TRBJ1-2; D might be TRBD1 (5 bases). Per the germline V gene, CDR1 is SGHNT and CDR2 is YYREEE (reference sequence). The CDR3 is 16 residues long. V lost 4 bases and J lost 1, with 17 bases in between. CDR3 DNA: TGTGCCAGCAGCGGCCCGGGGGAGGGAGTTAACTATGGCTACACCTTC. Amino acids: CASSGPGEGVNYGYTF.

This clone came up a few times. This chain connects TRBV11-2 to TRBJ1-1; D gene uncertain. V was pared by 0 bases and J by 0 bases, with 11 bases between. The CDR3 runs 16 residues. Per germline, CDR1 SGHAT and CDR2 FQNNGV. This CDR3 reads CASSLEFGRMNTEAFF. DNA of the CDR3: TGTGCCAGCAGCTTAGAGTTTGGTCGCATGAACACTGAAGCTTTCTTT.

CDR3 bases: TGTGCCAGCAGTTACTCGTCCGGGACAGTTAATGAAAAACTGTTTTTT. Its translation is CASSYSSGTVNEKLFF. This rearrangement joins TRBV6-5 to TRBJ1-4, with 7 bases identical to TRBD1. The trim removed 0 bases at V and 4 bases at J, leaving 5 bases unmatched. From germline, CDR1 is MNHEY and CDR2 SVGAGI. CDR3 length: 16 amino acids.

This chain links TRBV9 with TRBJ1-3, with D perhaps matching TRBD1 (5 bases). Trimming stripped 0 bases from V and 14 bases from J, with 9 bases between. Germline loops: CDR1 SGDLS, CDR2 YYNGEE. The CDR3 is 11 residues long. Written as DNA, the CDR3 is TGTGCCAGCAGCGTAGCGGGGACCCTATATTTT. Protein: CASSVAGTLYF.

The gene calls are TRBV6-1 and TRBJ2-7, with unresolved D. CDR3 length: 11 residues. Germline CDR1 and CDR2: MNHNS and SASEGT. V lost 4 bases and J lost 5, with 6 bases in between. The CDR3 DNA sequence: TGTGCCAGCAGTGCTCCCAACGAGCAGTACTTC. This gives the protein CASSAPNEQYF.

The chain carries TRBV5-1 and TRBJ1-2; maybe TRBD1 (5 bases). V lost 4 bases and J 3 bases, leaving 7 bases between the germline ends. The CDR3 loop spans 12 amino acids. Per the germline V gene, CDR1 is SGHRS and CDR2 is YFSETQ. In DNA, the CDR3 is TGCGCCAGCAGCGTGACAGACTATGGCTACACCTTC. It encodes CASSVTDYGYTF.

The gene calls are TRBV5-1 and TRBJ2-1, with D unresolved. V was clipped by 0 bases and J by 0 bases, with 7 bases between them. CDR1 and CDR2 from the germline V gene are SGHRS and YFSETQ. The CDR3 sequence is 15 residues long. CDR3 amino acids: CASSLGQLSYNEQFF. CDR3 nucleotide sequence: TGCGCCAGCAGCTTGGGGCAACTCTCCTACAATGAGCAGTTCTTC. Drawing the rest from reference TRBV5-1 and TRBJ2-1, the complete variable domain is KAGVTQTPRYLIKTRGQQVTLSCSPISGHRSVSWYQQTPGQGLQFLFEYFSETQRNKGNFPGRFSGRQFSNSRSEMNVSTLELGDSALYLCASSLGQLSYNEQFFGPGTRLTVL.

The table lists this clone with a count of one. This rearrangement joins TRBV7-8 to TRBJ1-2; D not certain. The CDR3 contains 13 residues. The germline CDR1 and CDR2 sequences are SGHVS and FQNEAQ. V was shortened by 1 base and J by 7 bases, with 10 bases between the two germline ends. CDR3: CASSLGTGSGYTF. The CDR3 nucleotides are TGTGCCAGCAGCTTAGGTACGGGCTCTGGCTACACCTTC. Full variable domain (remainder filled in from reference TRBV7-8 and TRBJ1-2): GAGVSQSPRYKVAKRGQDVALRCDPISGHVSLFWYQQALGQGPEFLTYFQNEAQLDKSGLPSDRFFAERPEGSVSTLKIQRTQQEDSAVYLCASSLGTGSGYTFGSGTRLTVV.

A few counts support this clone. The rearrangement joins TRBV11-2 to TRBJ1-2; D is undetermined. The ends were cut back, 5 bases at V and 5 bases at J, with 18 bases in the middle. This CDR3 spans 15 amino acids. The V gene's germline CDR1 is SGHAT and CDR2 FQNNGV. The chain's CDR3 is CASSPRDSELYGYTF. The CDR3 bases are TGTGCCAGCAGCCCTCGGGATTCGGAGTTGTATGGCTACACCTTC.

This clone has a single count. The chain has TRBV14 and TRBJ1-5; D is unresolved. This CDR3 is 15 amino acids long. Germline V gene lookup returns CDR1 SGHDN and CDR2 FVKESK. Trimming took 0 bases from V and 0 from J, leaving 6 bases between them. In DNA, the CDR3 is TGTGCCAGCAGCCAAGAAAGGTATAGCAATCAGCCCCAGCATTTT. It is translated as CASSQERYSNQPQHF.

The V and J genes are TRBV10-3 and TRBJ2-1, with 11 bases fitting TRBD1. Germline-derived CDR1 and CDR2 are ENHRY and SYGVKD. The CDR3 has 15 amino acids. The ends lost 4 bases at V and 4 bases at J; junction bases unmatched: 3. The CDR3 region is CAISGGTGGYNEQFF. DNA of the CDR3: TGTGCCATCAGTGGGGGGACAGGGGGATACAATGAGCAGTTCTTC.

The rearrangement uses TRBV7-2 and TRBJ2-6; D remains ambiguous. V was shortened by 5 bases and J by 0 bases, with 14 bases between the two germline ends. Germline V lookup: CDR1 SGHTA, CDR2 FQGNSA. CDR3 length: 17 residues. The CDR3 loop reads CASSPNGLSSGANVLTF. The CDR3 coding sequence is TGTGCCAGCAGCCCAAACGGGTTGAGCTCTGGGGCCAACGTCCTGACTTTC.

Relative to its sample, this clone is medium-sized (0.01 to 0.1%). The J gene is TRBJ2-1, the V gene TRBV19; D tentatively reads TRBD1 or TRBD2 (5 bases each). There are 13 residues in the CDR3. Looked up from germline, CDR1 is LNHDA and CDR2 is SQIVND (reference sequence). The V end was cut by 9 bases, the J end by 4 bases, with 13 bases between. The CDR3 sequence: CASGGTVYNEQFF. For the CDR3, the DNA is TGTGCCAGCGGTGGGACGGTTTACAATGAGCAGTTCTTC.

With regard to this clone: A junction end diverges from the germline sequence, so it may reflect a read error. This chain uses TRBV30 with TRBJ1-6; a weak D match, TRBD1 (5 bases). This CDR3 has 13 residues. Per the germline V gene, CDR1 is GTSNPN and CDR2 is SVGIG (reference sequence). CDR3 protein: CAWTGTYNSPLHF. In nucleotides, the CDR3 is TGTGCCTGGACTGGGACCTATAATTCGCCCCTCCACTTT.

The chain recombines TRBV11-2 with TRBJ2-7; weak D call: TRBD2 (6 bases). The CDR3 is 16 amino acids. Trimming shortened V by 5 bases and J by 2 bases, and 19 bases separated the two germline ends. Per germline, CDR1 SGHAT and CDR2 FQNNGV. The CDR3 coding sequence is TGTGCCAGCAGCCACACGCTCCGCGGGAAGGCCTACGAGCAGTACTTC. Its translation: CASSHTLRGKAYEQYF.

The chain carries TRBV9 and TRBJ2-1; 8 positions agree with TRBD1. The CDR3 sequence is 18 residues long. Germline CDR1 reads SGDLS; CDR2 reads YYNGEE. Trimming took 1 base from V and 0 from J; bases not matched to a gene: 9. The CDR3 loop reads CASSVQGQGLGSYNEQFF. The CDR3 region has the DNA TGTGCCAGCAGCGTACAAGGACAGGGCTTGGGCTCCTACAATGAGCAGTTCTTC.

The gene calls are TRBV15 and TRBJ2-2; no firm D call. The length of the CDR3 is 13 residues. The V end lost 0 bases, the J end lost 6 bases, and 5 bases lay between the germline ends. From germline, CDR1 is LNHNV and CDR2 YYDKDF (reference sequence). For the CDR3, the DNA is TGTGCCACCAGCAGAGATCCGTCCGGGGAGCTGTTTTTT. It codes for CATSRDPSGELFF.

The chain joins TRBV6-1 to TRBJ2-1, with D unclear. The CDR3 is made up of 16 amino acids. The germline CDR1 and CDR2 sequences are MNHNS and SASEGT. V lost 4 bases to trimming and J lost 2 bases, with 15 bases between them. The CDR3 region is CASSGDWSSPYNEQFF. In nucleotides, the CDR3 is TGTGCCAGCAGTGGAGACTGGTCATCACCCTACAATGAGCAGTTCTTC.

This clone has just one count. The rearrangement uses TRBV10-3 and TRBJ1-2; 9 bases are shared with TRBD1. Germline CDR1 and CDR2: ENHRY and SYGVKD. The CDR3 contains 14 residues. The V segment lost 6 bases and the J segment 2 bases; nucleotides outside the gene matches: 4. The CDR3: CAISRDRENYGYTF. CDR3 nucleotide sequence: TGTGCCATCAGCCGGGACAGGGAGAACTATGGCTACACCTTC.

The chain has TRBV11-1 and TRBJ1-2, with D possibly TRBD1 on 6 matching bases. Trimming left V 5 bases short and J 4 bases short, with 14 bases between. Germline V lookup: CDR1 SGHAT, CDR2 FQDESV (reference sequence). This CDR3 has 14 amino acids. The CDR3 here is CASSVPGASYGYTF. CDR3 nucleotide sequence: TGTGCCAGCAGCGTCCCAGGGGCGAGCTATGGCTACACCTTC.

The CDR3 here is CASSPLAGGVTDTQYF. DNA for the CDR3: TGCGCCAGCAGCCCGTTAGCGGGAGGCGTTACAGATACGCAGTATTTT. The chain links TRBV5-1 to TRBJ2-3, with TRBD2 matching 10 bases. The CDR3 runs 16 residues. After removal of 4 bases from V and 3 bases from J, the junction contained 8 bases not matched to a gene. The germline CDR1 and CDR2 sequences are SGHRS and YFSETQ.

The V and J genes are TRBV21-1 and TRBJ2-1; TRBD2, as called in the table, went unchecked against the DNA. TRBV21-1 has pseudogene status. The CDR3 extends over 14 amino acids. The chain's CDR3 is CASSNDWRNNEQFF. DNA for the CDR3: TGTGCCAGCAGCAACGACTGGAGAAACAATGAGCAGTTCTTC.

The gene calls are TRBV23-1 and TRBJ2-1, with a tentative D call TRBD1 (6 bases). TRBV23-1 is sorted into the ORF group, with uncertain function. The CDR3 has 14 amino acids. Trimming cost V 6 bases and J 6 bases, with 15 bases left between them. As DNA, the CDR3 is TGCGCCAGCAGCCCAACACAGGGACCCAATGAGCAGTTCTTC. Translation gives CASSPTQGPNEQFF.

The chain is built from TRBV28 and TRBJ1-5; a weak D match, TRBD1 (6 bases). Trimming removed 4 bases at V and 4 bases at J, with 14 bases between. The germline V gene encodes CDR1 MDHEN and CDR2 SYDVKM. The CDR3 has 15 residues. The CDR3, as DNA: TGTGCCAGCAGTTCCGGCGGGGGGGCGAATCAGCCCCAGCATTTT. This translates into CASSSGGGANQPQHF.